This note documents a single T cell receptor beta chain sequence. What it binds is not known. These data originate in a study of Ad26.COV2.S vaccination and SARS-CoV-2 variants. Study background: A participant enrolled in the COV1001 Ad26.COV2.S trial arm provided the sample. General study results and limits: Post-vaccination spike-specific CD8+ and CD4+ T cell responses reportedly had substantial breadth.

Germline CDR1 SGHTA, CDR2 FQGNSA. The CDR3 sequence is 16 residues long. V was clipped by 5 bases and J by 0 bases, with 14 bases between them. Profiling relied on immunoSEQ multiplex PCR, and the TCRdb table lists in-frame clones only, not all of them. Of approximately 410,000 clones listed, about 92% were seen once; the top ten hold 1.5% to 2%. The treatment was: around 19 received Ad26.COV2.S at low or high dose, single or two shots; about 5 received placebo; per-sample allocation not given. Material that was analyzed had been drawn on day 63 after the first vaccine or placebo injection. This Boston cohort included adults aged 18-55 years.

This sequence originates from a person between 18 and 60 years old who received the Ad26.COV2.S COVID-19 vaccine or a placebo. The chain combines TRBV7-2 with TRBJ1-3, with a tentative D call TRBD1 (5 bases). The specimen was peripheral blood, collected in a trial of Ad26.COV2.S vaccine versus placebo. CDR3 loop: CASSMGPTFSGNTIYF. For the CDR3, the DNA is TGTGCCAGCAGCATGGGACCGACTTTCTCTGGAAACACCATATATTTT.